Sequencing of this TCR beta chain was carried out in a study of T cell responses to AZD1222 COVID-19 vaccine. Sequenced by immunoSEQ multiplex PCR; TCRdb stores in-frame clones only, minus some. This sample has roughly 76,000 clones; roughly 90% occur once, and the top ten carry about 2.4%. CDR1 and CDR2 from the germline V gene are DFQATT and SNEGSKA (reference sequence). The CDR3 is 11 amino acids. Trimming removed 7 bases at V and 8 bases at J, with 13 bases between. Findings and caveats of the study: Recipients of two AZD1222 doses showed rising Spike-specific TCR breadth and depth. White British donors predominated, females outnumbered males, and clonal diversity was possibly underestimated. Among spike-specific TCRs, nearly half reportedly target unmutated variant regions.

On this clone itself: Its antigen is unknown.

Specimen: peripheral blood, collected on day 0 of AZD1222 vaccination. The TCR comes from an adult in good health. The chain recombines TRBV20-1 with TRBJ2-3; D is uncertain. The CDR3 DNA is TGCAGTGTCCCCTCCGAGATTACGCAGTATTTT. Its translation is CSVPSEITQYF.